This T cell receptor beta chain was profiled in a study of a mutant IDH1 vaccine in newly diagnosed glioma. Study-level information: During weeks 1, 3, 5, 7, 11, 15, 19 and 23, patients received eight vaccinations. Former treatment meant radiotherapy, temozolomide, or both; the majority had gotten both. The treated population exhibited a male proportion of about 60%, a female proportion of about 40%, and a mean age of roughly 41 years. With temozolomide cycles, or 4-6 weeks after radiotherapy alone, vaccination was started.

As to this clone: The antigen remains undetermined.

Clones were sequenced by immunoSEQ multiplex PCR, and TCRdb holds only the in-frame ones, with some missing. The repertoire holds about 64,000 clones, about 88% seen once, with 8.5% to 9.5% in the top ten. Documented time point: week 11, during vaccination. What each vaccine dose contained was 300 ug of mutant IDH1 20-mer peptide, accompanied by topical imiquimod. Here the sequenced sample was PBMCs, taken from a glioma patient whose treatment included an IDH1 peptide vaccine. The receptor was isolated from a woman between 50 and 59 years old with glioma.

CDR3 DNA: TGTGCCAGCAGTGAATCCGCCGGGGGGGCCGACGAGCAGTACTTC. It encodes CASSESAGGADEQYF. The chain employs TRBV6-1 and TRBJ2-7; 8 bases line up with TRBD2. The J segment lost 5 bases and the V segment lost 2 bases, leaving 8 bases of the junction unmatched. The CDR3 length is 15 residues. The germline gives CDR1 MNHNS, CDR2 SASEGT.